The entry below describes one T cell receptor beta chain. Its antigen remains unknown. These data are taken from a study of Tregs in tolerant kidney transplant recipients. General study results and limits: In tolerant patients, donor-specific Tregs outgrew total Tregs, suggesting antigen-driven expansion. Findings come from small patient numbers and require larger validation.

Mixed chimerism was transient after nonmyeloablative marrow transplants from related graft donors. Unstimulated Tregs (CD4+CD25+CD127-) and CD4+CD25- non-Tregs were sorted from PBMCs. Sequenced by immunoSEQ multiplex PCR; TCRdb stores in-frame clones only, minus some. The data contain some 57,000 clones, roughly nine tenths of them singletons. This specimen consisted of CD8+ T cells from blood (PBMCs), obtained 24 months after the transplant. The TCR was taken from a human patient who received a combined kidney and bone marrow transplant. A subset of T cells may come from the graft donor.

The CDR3 here is CATTLILAGGPRDEQFF. In nucleotides, the CDR3 is TGTGCCACCACTTTGATACTAGCGGGGGGACCACGGGATGAGCAGTTCTTC. The chain recombines TRBV15 with TRBJ2-1; the match to TRBD2 covers 12 bases. Germline V lookup: CDR1 LNHNV, CDR2 YYDKDF (reference sequence). Germline trimming cut 7 bases from V and 8 bases from J; bases unmatched to any gene: 15. The CDR3 runs to 17 residues.